This T cell receptor (beta chain) was found in a study of beta chain features in type 1 diabetes. Study outcomes and limitations: PCR might pick shorter templates more often, in the same way for patients and controls. For type 1 diabetes patients, VDJ junctions showed fewer insertions and more deletions. Type 1 diabetes patients had TCRB CDR3s that were shorter (moderately but significantly so) in all four CD4+ subsets.

Trimming pared 2 bases from V and 11 bases from J, leaving 11 bases between. Germline loops: CDR1 SGHDT, CDR2 YYEEEE. The CDR3 contains 12 residues. This clone has just a few counts. Antigen specificity is unknown. By way of CD45RO/CCR7/CD25/CD127/CD95/CD27, the CD4+ regulatory, stem cell-like memory, central memory and naive cells were sorted. Expressed TCRB transcripts were sequenced, since all the RNA that had been isolated was reverse transcribed. Clones were read by immunoSEQ multiplex PCR, and TCRdb kept only the in-frame ones, dropping some. The sample gives around 710,000 clones, 9.5% to 15% of which show up once; 0.095% to 0.15% is in the top ten.

This chain connects TRBV5-6 to TRBJ2-4; a weak D match, TRBD2 (5 bases). The TCR originated in a man younger than 40 with type 1 diabetes. Sequenced sample: naive CD4+ T cells from blood. The CDR3 here is CASSFEGQVQYF. In nucleotides, the CDR3 is TGTGCCAGCAGCTTTGAGGGTCAAGTTCAGTACTTC. Using reference TRBV5-6 and TRBJ2-4 for the parts outside the CDR3, the full variable domain is DAGVTQSPTHLIKTRGQQVTLRCSPKSGHDTVSWYQQALGQGPQFIFQYYEEEERQRGNFPDRFSGHQFPNYSSELNVNALLLGDSALYLCASSFEGQVQYFGAGTRLSVL.